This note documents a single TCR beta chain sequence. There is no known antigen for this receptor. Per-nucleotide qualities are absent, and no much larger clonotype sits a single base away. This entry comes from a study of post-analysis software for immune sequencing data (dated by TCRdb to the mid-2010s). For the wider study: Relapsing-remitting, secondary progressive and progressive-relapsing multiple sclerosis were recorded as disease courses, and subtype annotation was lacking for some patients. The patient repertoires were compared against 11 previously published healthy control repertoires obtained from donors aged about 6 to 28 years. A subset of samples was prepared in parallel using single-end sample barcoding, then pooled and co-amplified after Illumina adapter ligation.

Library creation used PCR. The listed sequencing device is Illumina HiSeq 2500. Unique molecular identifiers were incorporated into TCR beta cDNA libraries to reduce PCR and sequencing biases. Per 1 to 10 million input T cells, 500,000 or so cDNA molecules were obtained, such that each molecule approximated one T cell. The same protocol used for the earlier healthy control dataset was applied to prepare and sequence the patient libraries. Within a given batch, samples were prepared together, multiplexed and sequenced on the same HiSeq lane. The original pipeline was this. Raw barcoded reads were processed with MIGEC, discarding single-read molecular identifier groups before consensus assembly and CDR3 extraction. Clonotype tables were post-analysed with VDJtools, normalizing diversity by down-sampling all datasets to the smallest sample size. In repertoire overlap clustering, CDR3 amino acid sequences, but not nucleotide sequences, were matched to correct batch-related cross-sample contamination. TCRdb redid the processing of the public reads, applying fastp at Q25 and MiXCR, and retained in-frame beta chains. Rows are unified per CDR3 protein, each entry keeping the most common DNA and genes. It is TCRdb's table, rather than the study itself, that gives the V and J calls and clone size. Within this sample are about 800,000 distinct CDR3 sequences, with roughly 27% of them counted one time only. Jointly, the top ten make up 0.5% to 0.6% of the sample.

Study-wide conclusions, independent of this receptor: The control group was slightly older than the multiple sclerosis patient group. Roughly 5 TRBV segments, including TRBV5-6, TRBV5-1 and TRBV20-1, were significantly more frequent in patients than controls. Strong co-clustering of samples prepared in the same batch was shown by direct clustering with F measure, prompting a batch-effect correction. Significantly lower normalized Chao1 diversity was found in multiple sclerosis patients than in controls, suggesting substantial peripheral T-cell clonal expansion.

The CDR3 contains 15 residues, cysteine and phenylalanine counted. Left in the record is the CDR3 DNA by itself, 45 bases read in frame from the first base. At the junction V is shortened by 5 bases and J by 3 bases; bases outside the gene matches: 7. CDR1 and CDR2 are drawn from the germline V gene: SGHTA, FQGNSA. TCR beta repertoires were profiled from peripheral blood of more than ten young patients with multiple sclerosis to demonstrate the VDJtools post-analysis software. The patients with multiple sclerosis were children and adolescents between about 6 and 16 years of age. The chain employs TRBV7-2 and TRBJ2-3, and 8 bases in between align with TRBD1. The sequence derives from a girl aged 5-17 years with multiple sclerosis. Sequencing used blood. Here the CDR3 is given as CASSRDRPRTDTQYF. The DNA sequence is TGTGCCAGCAGCCGGGACAGGCCCAGGACAGATACGCAGTATTTT.